The source of this T cell receptor (beta chain) is a study of blood T cell repertoires in COVID-19 (TCRdb year 2020). Background for the entire study: The collaborator samples originated in the United States, Italy and Spain and spanned the acute and convalescent phases of COVID-19. Where HLA class I and class II types were available, the types were taken from metadata supplied by the sample provider, not from assay-based typing. Nearly every sample came with metadata listing a de-identified subject ID, COVID-19 status, age in years and sex. The material from the prospective study consisted of cDNA or gDNA derived from T cells, B-cell-depleted T cells, or PBMCs. Subjects who had been exposed to COVID-19, were actively infected with it, or had recovered from it provided the deeply sampled blood TCRbeta repertoires that made up the dataset. The repertoires were released in a freely available public database meant as a resource for research on the immune response to SARS-CoV-2. The samples were drawn from the first 160 participants of the ongoing ImmuneRACE study and from more than 1,000 subjects provided by 6 global collaborators.

Study-wide findings and limitations: The amount of clinical and demographic metadata varied by source and participant and was provided uncurated.

With respect to this clone: Its target antigen remains unknown. One base away there is no much larger clone; base qualities are not given.

From the cysteine up to the phenylalanine, the CDR3 has a length of 16 residues. The sequence is cut down to CDR3 DNA, 48 bases in frame from base 1. The germline V end is reduced by 5 bases and the J end by 2 bases; junction bases left unmatched: 7. CDR1 and CDR2, looked up from the germline V gene, are SGHTA and FQGNSA. Each collaborating institution followed its own protocols to collect whole blood in K2EDTA tubes. Collaborator samples were shipped for TCRbeta analysis as frozen whole blood, isolated PBMCs, or DNA extracted from either sample type. TCRbeta CDR3 regions were amplified from genomic DNA by means of the immunoSEQ Assay, a bias-controlled multiplex PCR. Under the source paper's analysis protocol: The number of nucleated cells in each sample was estimated from the amplification of reference gene primers within the assay. To quantify the absolute abundance of each unique TCRbeta CDR3 rearrangement, sequence reads were collapsed and filtered. Productive Simpson clonality was computed per sample as the square root of Simpson's diversity index over productive rearrangements. TCRdb took over this immuneACCESS table, retaining in-frame rearrangements with V and J assigned. Such tables are incomplete; in checked studies, under half of the missing clones stem from an unresolved V gene, and the remainder is unexplained. V, J and clone size were drawn from that table, and D and trimming were deduced from the DNA. Present in this sample are 250,000 or so clones, 70% to 90% of which were seen just once. The top ten hold 3% to 3.5% of the sample.

The receptor chain draws on TRBV7-2 and TRBJ2-5, and 11 bases in between align with TRBD2. Specimen: peripheral blood. The source is a young man with active or convalescent COVID-19. The CDR3 in this case is CASSRAGTSGQETQYF. The nucleotide sequence is TGTGCCAGCAGCAGAGCCGGGACTAGCGGTCAAGAGACCCAGTACTTC.